This TCR beta chain was found in a study of blood T cell repertoires in COVID-19. Looking at the study overall: Whether acute or convalescent, the COVID-19 samples came from the United States, Italy and Spain.

Per the original methods: Amplification with reference gene primers provided the estimates of nucleated cell counts. Clones were sequenced by immunoSEQ multiplex PCR, and TCRdb holds only the in-frame ones, with some missing. V and J calls and clone size are given by that table; D and trimming were obtained from the DNA. The sample comprises 15,000 to 20,000 clones, 91% of which are singletons, and approximately 4% rests with the top ten. This CDR3 comprises 15 residues. The V and J ends lost 5 bases and 7 bases, in that order; junction bases with no gene match: 9. The germline V gene has CDR1 MNHEY and CDR2 SVGEGT.

Input material: peripheral blood. This chain connects TRBV6-2 or TRBV6-3 to TRBJ2-3; the match to TRBD2 covers 10 bases. This TCR derives from a human donor in a cohort sampled during active COVID-19. CDR3 sequence: CASSDGLAAGHTQYF. In DNA form, the CDR3 reads TGTGCCAGCAGTGACGGACTAGCGGCGGGACATACGCAGTATTTT.